This T cell receptor (beta chain) was recovered during a study of shared clonotypes between healthy human individuals. Profiling relied on immunoSEQ multiplex PCR, and the TCRdb table lists in-frame clones only, not all of them. The sample has about 2.4 million clones; around nine tenths are singletons. With 7 bases removed from V and 5 bases from J, the gap between germline ends came to 20 bases. From germline, CDR1 is SNHLY and CDR2 FYNNEI. The CDR3 length is 16 residues. The sample consisted of naive CD4+ T cells sorted from blood. Subset described: CD45RA+ positively selected. The receptor was derived from a man aged 18 to 30 in good health. The chain joins TRBV2 to TRBJ2-2; TRBD2 might be the D (5 bases). The DNA for the CDR3 is TGTGCCAGCAAAGAGCTAGCAAGGGTTGGGACCGGGGAGCTGTTTTTT. Translated, it gives CASKELARVGTGELFF.